The 3 T cell receptor beta chains in this list originate from one sample, sequenced in a study of blood T cell repertoires in COVID-19. Clones were sequenced by immunoSEQ multiplex PCR, and TCRdb holds only the in-frame ones, with some missing. The sample lists over 120,000 clones, about 80% occurring once. The sequenced sample was PBMCs or T cells enriched from blood (not recorded which). The receptors shown here come from a woman aged 50 to 65 who had recovered from COVID-19.

The V call is TRBV6-5, the J call TRBJ1-2; unclear D gene. The V gene lost 7 bases and the J gene lost 14 bases, with 20 bases spanning the gap. This CDR3 is 12 amino acids long. CDR1 and CDR2 from the germline V gene are MNHEY and SVGAGI. DNA of the CDR3: TGTGCCAGCAACGTACCTACACGGTCCGGGACCTTC. This codes for CASNVPTRSGTF.

This clone was picked up a small number of times. This chain connects TRBV2 to TRBJ1-2; tentative D call: TRBD1 (5 bases). CDR3 size: 11 residues. Trimming removed 5 bases from V and 7 bases from J, with 8 bases in between. CDR1 is SNHLY and CDR2 is FYNNEI in the germline V gene. The CDR3 reads CASSWDSGYTF. DNA of the CDR3: TGTGCCAGCAGTTGGGACTCTGGCTACACCTTC.

This clone was seen a handful of times. This rearrangement joins TRBV7-9 to TRBJ1-2; D remains unclear. The CDR3 contains 12 residues. V gave up 5 bases and J gave up 4 bases, with 8 bases separating them. Germline assignment: CDR1 SEHNR and CDR2 FQNEAQ (reference sequence). The CDR3 DNA sequence: TGTGCCAGCAGCCCTCCCCTCTATGGCTACACCTTC. Translation: CASSPPLYGYTF.